The T cell receptor beta chain under discussion was sequenced for a study of T-cell reconstitution after alpha-beta-depleted transplantation in children. Study outcomes and limitations: Some patients' high day-60 TCRbeta diversity was traced to surviving recipient T cells and thymic progenitors. Counts and diversity of T cells one year after transplant came mostly from newly produced T cells.

A word on this clonotype: Its antigen remains unknown.

The TCRbeta library incorporated unique molecular identifiers. MiXCR was run by TCRdb on the PCR reads, yielding one entry per CDR3 protein. Of about 580,000 distinct CDR3 sequences in the sample, under 30% were seen once. Germline V gives CDR1 DFQATT, CDR2 SNEGSKA (reference sequence). This CDR3 is 12 amino acids long. Deletions cut 3 bases from V and 6 bases from J, with 9 bases between. This clonotype was obtained from a boy younger than two who had a stem cell transplant for acute myeloid leukemia, so the T cells may come from the graft donor. This chain uses TRBV20-1 with TRBJ2-1; either TRBD1 or TRBD2 may fit D (5 bases each). The sequencing used PBMCs, mostly from graft donor cells, collected 360 days after TCRalphabeta/CD19-depleted stem cell transplant. For the CDR3, the DNA is TGCAGTGCTAGGGGGGTGTTCAATGAGCAGTTCTTC. Protein product: CSARGVFNEQFF.